Presented here are 21 T cell receptor beta chains from one specimen sequenced in a study of T cells in Graves' hyperthyroidism and ophthalmopathy. Amplified TCR beta CDR3 regions came from RNA transcripts. The HTBI primer set drove a first-round RT-PCR of the TCR CDR3. TCRdb used MiXCR to reprocess the multiplex PCR reads, holding one entry per CDR3 protein. The sample shows about 160,000 distinct CDR3 sequences, about 9.4% of them seen only once. The sequenced material came from blood. The receptors come from a woman younger than 35 with Graves' hyperthyroidism that later progressed to Graves' ophthalmopathy.

As for this clonotype: A much larger clone lies a single base off, so this may be a read error. This rearrangement joins TRBV24-1 to TRBJ2-5; the D gene is possibly TRBD1 (6 bases). Germline V gives CDR1 KGHDR, CDR2 SFDVKD. This CDR3 is built from 17 residues. The CDR3 region is CATCDRRQGPLQETQYF. In DNA, the CDR3 is TGTGCCACCTGTGATCGAAGGCAGGGGCCGTTACAAGAGACCCAGTACTTC.

This clonotype has ten or more counts. This chain joins TRBV3-1 and TRBJ2-7, with TRBD1 as a possible D gene (6 bases). Germline CDR1 LGHDT, CDR2 YNNKEL (reference sequence). CDR3 length equals 13 residues. Trimming removed 1 base from V and 7 bases from J, with 11 bases in between. The CDR3 coding sequence is TGTGCCAGCAGCCAAGGGGGGCCGAGGGAGCAGTACTTC. Translating it yields CASSQGGPREQYF.

This clonotype came up many times. V usage is TRBV24-1 and J usage is TRBJ2-3; D might be TRBD1 or TRBD2, each matching 5 bases. CDR3 length equals 17 residues. Germline loops: CDR1 KGHDR, CDR2 SFDVKD. V gave up 1 base and J gave up 3 bases, with 16 bases separating them. This chain's CDR3 is CATSDFLTGAGTDTQYF. The CDR3 nucleotides are TGTGCCACCAGTGATTTTCTAACCGGGGCAGGAACAGATACGCAGTATTTT.

This clonotype was counted only a few times. A clone one base away is much larger, so this may be a read error. The chain has TRBV5-1 and TRBJ1-1; D is ambiguous. There are 13 residues in the CDR3. V lost 0 bases to trimming and J lost 7 bases, with 10 bases between them. CDR1 and CDR2 from the germline V gene are SGHRS and YFSETQ. Here the CDR3 DNA reads TGCGCCAGCAGCTTGGATGGCGTGGGTGAAGCTTTCTTT. This translates into CASSLDGVGEAFF. The full variable domain, with the rest looked up from reference TRBV5-1 and TRBJ1-1, is KAGVTQTPRYLIKTRGQQVTLSCSPISGHRSVSWYQQTPGQGLQFLFEYFSETQRNKGNFPGRFSGRQFSNSRSEMNVSTLELGDSALYLCASSLDGVGEAFFGQGTRLTVV.

This clonotype was recorded at least ten times. At one end, the junction sequence differs from germline, possibly due to a read error. V is TRBV12-3 or TRBV12-4 and J is TRBJ2-5; tentative D call: TRBD1 (6 bases). There are 15 residues in the CDR3. CDR3 region: CASSGGQAYQETQYF. CDR3 in DNA: TGTGCCAGCAGTGGGGGACAAGCGTACCAAGAGACCCAATACTTC.

This clonotype was seen ten or more times. The chain joins TRBV6-1 to TRBJ1-5; tentative D call: TRBD1 (5 bases). Germline lookup yields CDR1 MNHNS and CDR2 SASEGT. The CDR3 has 16 amino acids. Trimming pared 5 bases from V and 3 bases from J, leaving 17 bases between. The CDR3 spells CASSSERQPYNQPQHF. The CDR3 DNA is TGTGCCAGCAGTTCCGAAAGACAGCCCTACAATCAGCCCCAGCATTTT.

In its sample, this clonotype was seen a few times. V is TRBV24-1 and J is TRBJ2-3, with 11 nucleotides matching TRBD2. CDR1 KGHDR and CDR2 SFDVKD come from the germline V gene. Trimming removed 1 base from V and 1 base from J; junction bases left unmatched: 6. The CDR3 length is 18 residues. As DNA, the CDR3 is TGTGCCACCAGTGATTTAATACCGGGACTAGCGGGCACAGATACGCAGTATTTT. Encoded protein: CATSDLIPGLAGTDTQYF.

Many counts were recorded for this clonotype. The rearrangement links TRBV15 to TRBJ1-2, with unresolved D. The CDR3 has 13 residues. The germline V and J ends were trimmed by 0 bases and 4 bases, with 6 bases remaining between them. Germline assignment: CDR1 LNHNV and CDR2 YYDKDF (reference sequence). The CDR3: CATSREQTYGYTF. Here the CDR3 DNA reads TGTGCCACCAGCAGAGAACAGACCTATGGCTACACCTTC.

This clonotype has more than one count but fewer than ten. The chain joins TRBV20-1 to TRBJ2-1, with TRBD2 as a possible D gene (5 bases). The CDR3 runs to 13 residues. The V gene lost 3 bases and the J gene lost 12 bases, with 18 bases spanning the gap. Germline V lookup: CDR1 DFQATT, CDR2 SNEGSKA (reference sequence). The CDR3: CSASGETFSTQFF. The CDR3 coding sequence is TGCAGTGCTAGCGGGGAAACTTTTAGTACGCAGTTCTTC.

The sample holds many counts of this clonotype. Written as DNA, the CDR3 is TGTGCCAGCAGCCAGGACTACCTACAAGAGACCCAGTACTTC. Translated, it gives CASSQDYLQETQYF. The chain couples TRBV4-2 to TRBJ2-5; possibly TRBD2 for D (6 bases). CDR1 LGHNA and CDR2 YNFKEQ come from the germline V gene. The CDR3 covers 14 residues. V was trimmed by 3 bases and J by 2 bases, leaving 10 bases between them.

This clonotype was found many times. The V call is TRBV12-3 or TRBV12-4, the J call TRBJ2-7; 13 bases are shared with TRBD2. CDR3 length equals 15 residues. After removal of 5 bases from V and 3 bases from J, the junction contained 4 bases not matched to a gene. The CDR3, as DNA: TGTGCCAGCAGTCAGACTAGCGGGAGGTTCTACGAGCAGTACTTC. This codes for CASSQTSGRFYEQYF.

The V gene is TRBV5-1, the J gene TRBJ1-4; 7 bases match TRBD1. V shed 2 bases, J shed 7 bases, and the junction held 5 bases outside the gene matches. Germline CDR1 is SGHRS and CDR2 is YFSETQ. The CDR3 extends over 14 amino acids. CDR3 amino acids: CASSLQGSREKLFF. The CDR3 bases are TGCGCCAGCAGCTTACAGGGGAGTCGTGAAAAACTGTTTTTT.

This clonotype was counted only a few times. This rearrangement joins TRBV5-1 to TRBJ2-1, with D uncertain. CDR1 and CDR2 (germline): SGHRS, YFSETQ. The CDR3 sequence is 13 residues long. Trimming left V 5 bases short and J 0 bases short, with 6 bases between. CDR3 in amino acids: CASRMSSYNEQFF. CDR3 coding DNA: TGCGCCAGCAGAATGAGCTCCTACAATGAGCAGTTCTTC.

In its sample, this clonotype was seen many times. The rearrangement links TRBV5-1 to TRBJ2-3; D perhaps matches TRBD1 (5 bases). The CDR3 covers 14 residues. Between the trimmed V and J ends, which lost 0 bases and 3 bases, there was a span of 8 bases. The germline CDR1 and CDR2 sequences are SGHRS and YFSETQ. CDR3 bases: TGCGCCAGCAGCTTGGCCGCAGGGACAGATACGCAGTATTTT. Translation: CASSLAAGTDTQYF.

This clonotype occurred many times. The gene calls are TRBV20-1 and TRBJ2-1; 8 bases align to TRBD1. This CDR3 contains 14 residues. V gave up 5 bases and J gave up 3 bases; unmatched junction bases: 6. The germline gives CDR1 DFQATT, CDR2 SNEGSKA (reference sequence). In nucleotides, the CDR3 is TGCAGTGCTCCGGACAGGGCGAACTACAATGAGCAGTTCTTC. Protein: CSAPDRANYNEQFF.

J is TRBJ1-1 and V is TRBV5-1; a possible D gene is TRBD1 (6 bases). CDR1 SGHRS and CDR2 YFSETQ come from the germline V gene. The CDR3 is 17 residues long. V lost 7 bases and J lost 0, with 22 bases in between. CDR3 sequence reads: CASGSNKITGMNTEAFF. CDR3 DNA: TGCGCCAGCGGCTCAAATAAAATTACAGGGATGAACACTGAAGCTTTCTTT.

This clonotype was counted at least ten times. The chain recombines TRBV18 with TRBJ1-1; maybe TRBD1 (5 bases). Germline V gene lookup returns CDR1 KGHSH and CDR2 LQKENI. The CDR3 loop spans 13 amino acids. V was clipped by 6 bases and J by 3 bases, with 11 bases between them. The CDR3 DNA sequence: TGTGCCAGCTCTGCGCGGGGGGACACTGAAGCTTTCTTT. It translates to CASSARGDTEAFF. Full variable domain (remainder filled in from reference TRBV18 and TRBJ1-1): NAGVMQNPRHLVRRRGQEARLRCSPMKGHSHVYWYRQLPEEGLKFMVYLQKENIIDESGMPKERFSAEFPKEGPSILRIQQVVRGDSAAYFCASSARGDTEAFFGQGTRLTVV.

There are many counts of this clonotype. V gene TRBV7-8 combines with J gene TRBJ2-1, with TRBD2 matching 7 bases. Germline CDR1 SGHVS, CDR2 FQNEAQ. This CDR3 contains 14 residues. V gave up 4 bases and J gave up 7 bases; unmatched junction bases: 7. The CDR3, as DNA: TGTGCCAGCAGCTCCAGGACTAGTTGGAATGAGCAGTTCTTC. Translated, it gives CASSSRTSWNEQFF.

The V and J genes are TRBV7-9 and TRBJ1-4; 11 bases line up with TRBD1. The length of the CDR3 is 17 residues. The germline CDR1 and CDR2 sequences are SEHNR and FQNEAQ (reference sequence). V shed 5 bases, J shed 0 bases, and the junction held 5 bases outside the gene matches. CDR3 sequence reads: CASSPGDRGSTNEKLFF. The CDR3 bases are TGTGCCAGCAGCCCCGGGGACAGGGGGTCAACTAATGAAAAACTGTTTTTT.

The V gene is TRBV11-2, the J gene TRBJ2-7, with 8 nucleotides matching TRBD1. V was pared by 5 bases and J by 0 bases, with 9 bases of the junction left unmatched. CDR3 length equals 16 residues. Germline V gives CDR1 SGHAT, CDR2 FQNNGV. For the CDR3, the DNA is TGTGCCAGCAGCGATGCATGGGACAGGCCCTCCTACGAGCAGTACTTC. This translates into CASSDAWDRPSYEQYF.

In its sample, this clonotype was seen many times. J is TRBJ2-1 and V is TRBV29-1; possibly TRBD1 for D (5 bases). The length of the CDR3 is 15 residues. V was cut by 7 bases and J by 8 bases, with 24 bases left in between. In germline, CDR1 is SQVTM, CDR2 ANQGSEA. The CDR3 DNA follows: TGCAGCGGTGTAGGTCCCAGGGCGGCCGACTATGAGCAGTTCTTC. Amino acid sequence: CSGVGPRAADYEQFF.